Here is one T cell receptor beta chain with its context. The CDR3 consists of 16 residues. Trimming removed 7 bases from V and 4 bases from J; junction bases left unmatched: 9. Per the germline V gene, CDR1 is MDHEN and CDR2 is SYDVKM. The sample belongs to a study of blood T cell repertoires in COVID-19. TCRdb's copy holds only in-frame clones and misses some; the assay was immunoSEQ multiplex PCR. The sample has over 70,000 clones; 75% to 90% are singletons. The clonotype was recovered from a human donor in a cohort sampled during active COVID-19. J is TRBJ2-2 and V is TRBV28, with TRBD2 identical over 10 bases. The sequenced sample was peripheral blood. CDR3 sequence reads: CASTPGGLASTGELFF. The CDR3 DNA is TGTGCCAGCACTCCCGGGGGACTAGCGAGCACCGGGGAGCTGTTTTTT.